This T cell receptor (beta chain) was identified during a study of blood T cell repertoires in COVID-19. Overall study: The study drew acute and convalescent COVID-19 samples from the United States, Italy and Spain. PBMCs, B-cell-depleted T cells, or T cells provided the cDNA or gDNA that made up the material.

In the original analysis: Reference gene primer amplification in the assay estimated nucleated cell counts. Assay: immunoSEQ multiplex PCR; the TCRdb copy retains only in-frame clones and omits some. V, J and clone size were drawn from that table, and D and trimming were deduced from the DNA. The sample has approximately 300,000 clones, roughly 89% seen once; the top ten hold about 2%. V lost 5 bases to trimming and J lost 4 bases; unmatched junction nucleotides: 4. This CDR3 has 13 amino acids. The germline CDR1 and CDR2 sequences are MNHEY and SVGAGI. The specimen was peripheral blood. The origin of this receptor is a woman aged 25-40 years with COVID-19, enrolled during active disease. The chain combines TRBV6-5 with TRBJ1-2; the match to TRBD1 covers 7 bases. The CDR3 protein is CASSPGQVYGYTF. In DNA, the CDR3 is TGTGCCAGCAGTCCTGGACAGGTCTATGGCTACACCTTC.